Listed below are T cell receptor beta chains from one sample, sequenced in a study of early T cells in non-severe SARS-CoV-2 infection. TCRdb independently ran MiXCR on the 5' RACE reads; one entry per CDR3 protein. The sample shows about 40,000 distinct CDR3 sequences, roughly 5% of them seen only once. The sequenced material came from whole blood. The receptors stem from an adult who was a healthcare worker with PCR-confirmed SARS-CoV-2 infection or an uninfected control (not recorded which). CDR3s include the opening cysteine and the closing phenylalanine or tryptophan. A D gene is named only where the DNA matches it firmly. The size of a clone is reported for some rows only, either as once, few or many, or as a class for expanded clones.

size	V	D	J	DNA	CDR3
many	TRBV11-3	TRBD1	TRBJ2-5	TGTGCCAGCAGCTTCGGACAGGGGGATTCGGAGACCCAGTACTTC	CASSFGQGDSETQYF
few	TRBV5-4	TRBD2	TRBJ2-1	TGTGCCAGCAGCTTGGGACTAGCGGACAACAATGAGCAGTTCTTC	CASSLGLADNNEQFF
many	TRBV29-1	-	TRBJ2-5	TGCAGCGTTGAGCCCGGCCCGGAGACCCAGTACTTC	CSVEPGPETQYF
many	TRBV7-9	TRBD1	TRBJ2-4	TGTGCCAGCAGCTTACCCCTGGGACAGGGGGCGAACATTCAGTACTTC	CASSLPLGQGANIQYF
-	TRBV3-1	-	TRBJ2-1	TGTGCCAGCAGCCAACGCTCAGGGGCTTATGAGCAGTTCTTC	CASSQRSGAYEQFF
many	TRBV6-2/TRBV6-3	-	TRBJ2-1	TGTGCCAGCAGAGATAACTCCTACAATGAGCAGTTCTTC	CASRDNSYNEQFF
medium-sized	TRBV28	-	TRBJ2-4	TGTGCCAGCAGTTTGGGGAGCGGATTCGGGGTTGATGGGAACATTCAGTACTTC	CASSLGSGFGVDGNIQYF
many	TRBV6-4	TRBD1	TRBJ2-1	TGTGCCAGCAGTGACCTACAGGGGCGGAATGAGCAGTTCTTC	CASSDLQGRNEQFF
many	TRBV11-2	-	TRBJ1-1	TGTGCCAGCAGCAGGGGGACCCTTACTGAAGCTTTCTTT	CASSRGTLTEAFF
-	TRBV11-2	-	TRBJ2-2	TGTGCCAGCAAGACCCAACGGACTGCCGGGGAGCTGTTTTTT	CASKTQRTAGELFF
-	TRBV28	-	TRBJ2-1	TGTGCCAGCAGTCCCGGATGGGGGCGGGAGTTCCTTAATGAGCAGTTCTTC	CASSPGWGREFLNEQFF
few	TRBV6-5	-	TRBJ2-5	TGTGCCAGCAGTTATCAATTCCAAGAGACCCAGTACTTC	CASSYQFQETQYF
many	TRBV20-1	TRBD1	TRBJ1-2	TGCAGTGCTAGAGATCCTGGACAGGGTACCCATGGCTACACCTTC	CSARDPGQGTHGYTF
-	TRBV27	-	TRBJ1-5	TGTGCCAGCAGCCCACTTAATGGGGAGCCCCAGCATTTT	CASSPLNGEPQHF
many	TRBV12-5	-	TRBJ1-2	TGTGCTAGTGGCCATGGGGTACGTTCTTATGGCTACACCTTC	CASGHGVRSYGYTF
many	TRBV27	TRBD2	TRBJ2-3	TGTGCCAGCAACCCCTGGAATGGCGGGAGGGCTAATTCAGCAGATACGCAGTATTTT	CASNPWNGGRANSADTQYF
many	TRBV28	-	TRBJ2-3	TGTGCCAGCAGTCCAATCCCCACAGATACGCAGTATTTT	CASSPIPTDTQYF
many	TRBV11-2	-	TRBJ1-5	TGTGCCAGCAGCTTAAGAGGGACCAGCAATCAGCCCCAGCATTTT	CASSLRGTSNQPQHF
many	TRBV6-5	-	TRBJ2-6	TGTGCCAGCAGTTACGCTGGGGCCAACGTCCTGACTTTC	CASSYAGANVLTF
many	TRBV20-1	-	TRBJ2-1	TGCAGTGCCAAACTAAAGGGGAGAACTAATGAGCAGTTCTTC	CSAKLKGRTNEQFF
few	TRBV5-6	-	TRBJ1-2	TGTGCCAGCAGCTCCCGGACAGCCCGCAGCTATGGCTACACCTTC	CASSSRTARSYGYTF
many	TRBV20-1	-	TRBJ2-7	TGCAGTGCTAGATTAGTCCCCTACGAGCAGTACTTC	CSARLVPYEQYF
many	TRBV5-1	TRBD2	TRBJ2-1	TGCGCCAGCAGCTTGGGCCCGGGAGGCAGCAATGAGCAGTTCTTC	CASSLGPGGSNEQFF
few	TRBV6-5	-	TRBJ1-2	TGTGCCAGCAGTCGACATAATCAAGATGGCTACACCTTC	CASSRHNQDGYTF
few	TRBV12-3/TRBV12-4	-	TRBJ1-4	TGTGCCAGCAGCCCCGGTTGGGGGGCGGCTAATGAAAAACTGTTTTTT	CASSPGWGAANEKLFF
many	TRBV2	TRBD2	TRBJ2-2	TGTGCCAGCAGTGAAGCGCTGGCGGGAGCGAACACCGGGGAGCTGTTTTTT	CASSEALAGANTGELFF
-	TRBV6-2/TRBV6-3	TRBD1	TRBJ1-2	TGTGCCAGCGCTCCGAGACAGGGGAACGGCTACACCTTC	CASAPRQGNGYTF
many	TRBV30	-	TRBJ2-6	TGTGCCTGGAGTGAGACAGCGAACTCTGGGGCCAACGTCCTGACTTTC	CAWSETANSGANVLTF
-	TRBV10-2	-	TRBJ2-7	TGCGCCAGCAGCGGGGCCTACGAGCAGTACTTC	CASSGAYEQYF
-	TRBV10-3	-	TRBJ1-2	TGTGCCATCAGTGATAGGTCAGGGGACATCTATGGCTACACCTTC	CAISDRSGDIYGYTF
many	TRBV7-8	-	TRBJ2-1	TGTGCCAGCAGCTACGGACCCCTCGGTGAGCAGTTCTTC	CASSYGPLGEQFF
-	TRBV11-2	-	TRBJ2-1	TGTGCCAGCAGCTGGGGACGGGGCTACGAGCAGTTCTTC	CASSWGRGYEQFF
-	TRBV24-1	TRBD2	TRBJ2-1	TGTGCCACCAGTGACACTGCGCTAGCGGAGGGGAACTCCTACAATGAGCAGTTCTTC	CATSDTALAEGNSYNEQFF
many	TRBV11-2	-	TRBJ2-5	TGTGCCAGCAGCCCCTATTACGGCAGGGGAGGAGAGACCCAGTACTTC	CASSPYYGRGGETQYF
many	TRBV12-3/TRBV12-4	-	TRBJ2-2	TGTGCCAGCAGAACGCGGCAAAACACCGGGGAGCTGTTTTTT	CASRTRQNTGELFF
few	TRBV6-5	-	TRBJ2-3	TGTGCCAGCAGTTACTCGGCGGGGGCTAGCACAGATACGCAGTATTTT	CASSYSAGASTDTQYF
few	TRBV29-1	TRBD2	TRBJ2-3	TGCAGCGTTTTGACTAGCGGATACACAGATACGCAGTATTTT	CSVLTSGYTDTQYF
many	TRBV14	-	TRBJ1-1	TGTGCCAGCAGCCAACAAGACTGGTGGAACACTGAAGCTTTCTTT	CASSQQDWWNTEAFF
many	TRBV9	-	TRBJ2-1	TGTGCCAGCAGTCGACAGGGAGGAGGTCACAATGAGCAGTTCTTC	CASSRQGGGHNEQFF
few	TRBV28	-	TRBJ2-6	TGTGCCAGCAGTCGACGGGTCTCTGGGGCCAACGTCCTGACTTTC	CASSRRVSGANVLTF
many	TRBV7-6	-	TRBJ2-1	TGTGCCAGCAGCTTTACCAATGAGCAGTTCTTC	CASSFTNEQFF
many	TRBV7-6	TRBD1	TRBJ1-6	TGTGCCAGCAGCTTAGCGCAGGGGGATTCTTCACCCCTCCACTTT	CASSLAQGDSSPLHF
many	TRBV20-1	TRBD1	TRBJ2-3	TGCAGTGCTTCCTATCCCGGGACAGCCTCCCCGGATACGCAGTATTTT	CSASYPGTASPDTQYF
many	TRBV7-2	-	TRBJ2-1	TGTGCCAGCAGCCGGACCGGCGGGCCCCATGAGCAGTTCTTC	CASSRTGGPHEQFF
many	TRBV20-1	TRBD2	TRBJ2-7	TGCAGTGCTAGAGAGGCTAGCGGGAGCCGGGGCGAGCAGTACTTC	CSAREASGSRGEQYF
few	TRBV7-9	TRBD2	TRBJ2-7	TGTGCCAGCAGCCTGGGACTAGCGGACTACGAGCAGTACTTC	CASSLGLADYEQYF